These T cell receptor beta chains were read from a single sample in a study of blood T cell repertoires in COVID-19. The repertoire was sequenced with immunoSEQ multiplex PCR; TCRdb's copy has only in-frame clones and lacks some. The table includes around 270,000 clones, more than 85% detected once. Sequences were obtained from peripheral blood. These receptors originate from a woman aged 60-70 years with COVID-19, enrolled during active disease. CDR3s include the opening cysteine and the closing phenylalanine or tryptophan. Fields, in order: J gene, V gene, CDR3 protein.

>TRBJ1-1|TRBV6-6
CASSQETEAFF
>TRBJ2-1|TRBV30
CAWSDQGAYNEQFF
>TRBJ2-3|TRBV28
CASSSATSGTTDTQYF
>TRBJ1-1|TRBV19
CASSTGTGVKAFF
>TRBJ2-1|TRBV5-6
CASSLDGLAGFNEQFF
>TRBJ2-1|TRBV7-8
CASSLARRDHEQFF
>TRBJ1-1|TRBV9
CASSVSWTGAPVTEAFF
>TRBJ1-1|TRBV5-4
CASSLVQGENTEAFF
>TRBJ2-1|TRBV10-1
CASSGPGTSGSSYNEQFF
>TRBJ2-7|TRBV18
CASSPRDRGYEQYF
>TRBJ2-7|TRBV20-1
CSASGTGAYEQYF
>TRBJ2-7|TRBV7-8
CASSVHGTRVREQYF
>TRBJ1-1|TRBV6-4
CASSGGGGTEAFF
>TRBJ2-1|TRBV19
CASSRGSGRRLYNEQFF
>TRBJ1-2|TRBV4-1
CASSLLQGGTSHYGYTF
>TRBJ2-2|TRBV7-2
CASSLSSGGAGELFF
>TRBJ2-1|TRBV9
CASSVGARYNEQFF
>TRBJ1-2|TRBV5-6
CASSRDLAFGYTF
>TRBJ2-3|TRBV6-2/TRBV6-3
CASSYTPGGQGSDTQYF
>TRBJ1-1|TRBV6-5
CASSDDRGVEAFF
>TRBJ2-1|TRBV4-3
CASSLGGLAGAQFF
>TRBJ2-2|TRBV5-4
CASSLSRTANTGELFF
>TRBJ2-7|TRBV5-1
CASSRAGDSYEQYF
>TRBJ1-1|TRBV5-1
CASSLGVPTTEAFF
>TRBJ2-3|TRBV12-5
CASGLVFGGLDTQYF
>TRBJ1-1|TRBV28
CASSFTQNTEAFF
>TRBJ2-3|TRBV18
CASSPGQGSTDTQYF
>TRBJ2-3|TRBV5-5
CATYLGGSTDTQYF
>TRBJ1-2|TRBV19
CASSIQSSYGYTF
>TRBJ2-1|TRBV7-3
CASSLMQGNEQFF
>TRBJ2-3|TRBV5-1
CASSLGGTGTDTQYF
>TRBJ1-2|TRBV5-4
CASSLEDSETYGYTF
>TRBJ2-1|TRBV5-1
CASSSQGVSYNEQFF
>TRBJ2-1|TRBV4-1
CASSQDSSGRGGRHEQFF
>TRBJ2-2|TRBV11-3
CASSLAEITGELFF
>TRBJ1-1|TRBV3-1/TRBV3-2
CASSLPAGSETEAFF
>TRBJ2-1|TRBV7-3
CASSAKAGTRTNEQFF
>TRBJ2-7|TRBV28
CASSTMGTGLREQYF
>TRBJ2-5|TRBV10-1
CASSESGSGKETQYF
>TRBJ2-7|TRBV9
CASSVATGGGVYEQYF
>TRBJ1-4|TRBV6-7
CASSYSFGEKLFF
>TRBJ2-5|TRBV18
CASSPLGGKETQYF
>TRBJ1-6|TRBV6-1
CASSEWEGGGNNSPLHF
>TRBJ1-6|TRBV27
CASSLRTGGNSPLHF
>TRBJ1-2|TRBV25-1
CASSGSTGAYGYTF
>TRBJ2-2|TRBV6-2/TRBV6-3
CASTPGLAGGPNTGELFF
>TRBJ1-5|TRBV4-2
CASSQSGTGTGQPQHF
>TRBJ2-7|TRBV2
CASSAVGRGLAGEGSYEQYF
>TRBJ2-7|TRBV28
CASIRDRGAEQYF
>TRBJ1-1|TRBV19
CASSTRAYTEAFF
>TRBJ1-1|TRBV7-3
CASKNRAENTEAFF
>TRBJ1-1|TRBV3-1/TRBV3-2
CASSRGDTEAFF
>TRBJ2-7|TRBV29-1
CSVDGQAGPRQYF
>TRBJ1-6|TRBV28
CASSFNQGRNSPLHF
>TRBJ2-1|TRBV5-1
CASSQGTRSNEQFF
>TRBJ2-2|TRBV5-1
CASSPPNSGVVGELFF
>TRBJ2-1|TRBV6-5
CASRASYNEQFF